Sequencing of this TCR beta chain was carried out in a study of blood T cell repertoires in COVID-19 (dated by TCRdb to the early 2020s). Regarding the study in general: Samples from collaborators originated in the United States, Italy and Spain and spanned both the acute and convalescent phases of COVID-19. The samples were drawn from the first 160 participants of the ongoing ImmuneRACE study and from roughly 1,300 subjects provided by 6 global collaborators. Where available, HLA class I and class II types were taken from metadata supplied by the sample provider and were not determined by assay-based typing. The repertoires were released in a freely available public database intended as a resource for research on the immune response to SARS-CoV-2. The prospective study material was composed of cDNA or gDNA derived from T cells, B-cell-depleted T cells, or PBMCs. Subjects who had been exposed to COVID-19, were actively infected with it, or had recovered from it provided the deeply sampled blood TCRbeta repertoires that made up the dataset. The sample metadata nearly always contained a de-identified subject ID, COVID-19 status, age in years and sex.

This clone has more than one count but fewer than ten. Which antigen it targets is not known. Per-nucleotide qualities are absent, and no much larger clonotype sits a single base away. The collaborating institutions used their own protocols to collect whole blood in K2EDTA tubes. Collaborator samples were shipped for TCRbeta analysis as frozen whole blood, isolated PBMCs, or DNA extracted from either sample type. TCRbeta CDR3 regions were amplified from genomic DNA by means of the immunoSEQ Assay, a bias-controlled multiplex PCR. The original pipeline was this. Within the assay, amplification of reference gene primers was used to estimate how many nucleated cells each sample contained. To quantify the absolute abundance of each unique TCRbeta CDR3 rearrangement, sequence reads were collapsed and filtered. For each sample, productive Simpson clonality was calculated as the square root of Simpson's diversity index across productive rearrangements. As stored in TCRdb, this immuneACCESS dataset retains in-frame rearrangements with V and J assigned. A fraction of the clones does not appear; measured against another copy, unresolved V genes explain less than half of the discrepancy, and the remainder lacks a known reason. The DNA gave D and trimming, while V, J and clone size come from that table. Counted in this sample were roughly 310,000 clones; 88% of them appeared once. Approximately 4% of the sample goes to the ten largest clones.

Study-wide conclusions, independent of this receptor: The amount of clinical and demographic metadata varied by source and participant and was provided uncurated.

The V and J ends are trimmed by 0 bases and 0 bases, leaving 9 bases between them. The CDR3 starts with the cysteine, ends with the phenylalanine, and has 14 residues. Of all the DNA, just the CDR3 is kept, 42 bases in frame from base 1. The germline V gene (reference sequence) gives CDR1 as GTSNPN and CDR2 as SVGIG. The sequence joins TRBV30 to TRBJ2-7; there is no confident call for the D gene. Sequencing was done on a sample of peripheral blood. This sequence originates from a woman between 45 and 60 years old with active or convalescent COVID-19. The CDR3 protein sequence reads: CAWSVIHSSYEQYF. The sequenced DNA: TGTGCCTGGAGTGTAATTCACAGCTCCTACGAGCAGTACTTC. Reference TRBV30 and TRBJ2-7 genes cover what lies past the CDR3, so the full variable domain is SQTIHQWPATLVQPVGSPLSLECTVEGTSNPNLYWYRQAAGRGLQLLFYSVGIGQISSEVPQNLSASRPQDRQFILSSKKLLLSDSGFYLCAWSVIHSSYEQYFGPGTRLTVT.